This TCR beta chain was profiled in a study of B cell selection in AIRE deficiency. The regulatory T cell sort gate was CD4+CD25hiCD127low/negative. A remark on this clone: Its cognate antigen is unknown.

The V gene end was trimmed by 4 bases and the J gene end by 8 bases; junction bases not matched to a gene: 11. CDR1 is MNHEY, CDR2 SVGAGI, per germline. CDR3 length: 16 residues. Study outcomes and limitations: AIRE-deficient Tconv and Treg repertoires matched healthy donors in TCRBV, CDR3 length, diversity.

The protocol was immunoSEQ multiplex PCR, while the TCRdb copy is restricted to in-frame clones and leaves out a portion. The data show roughly 24,000 clones, 80% to 95% seen once. The sample comprised CD4+CD25+ Tregs sorted from PBMCs. V and J are TRBV6-5 and TRBJ2-3; 11 bases are a match to TRBD1. The TCR was taken from a human donor in good health. CDR3 sequence reads: CASSSLTGTGGTTQYF. CDR3 DNA: TGTGCCAGCAGTTCCCTTACCGGGACAGGGGGAACTACGCAGTATTTT.